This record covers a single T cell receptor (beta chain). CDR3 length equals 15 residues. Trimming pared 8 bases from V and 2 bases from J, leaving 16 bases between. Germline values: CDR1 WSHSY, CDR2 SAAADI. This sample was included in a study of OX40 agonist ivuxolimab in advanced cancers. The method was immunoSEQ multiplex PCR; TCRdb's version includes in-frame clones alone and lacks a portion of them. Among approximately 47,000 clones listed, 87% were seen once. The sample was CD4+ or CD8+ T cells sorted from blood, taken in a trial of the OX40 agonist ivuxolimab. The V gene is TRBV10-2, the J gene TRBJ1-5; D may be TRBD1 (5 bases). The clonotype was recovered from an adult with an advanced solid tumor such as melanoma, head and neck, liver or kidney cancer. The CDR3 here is CASGGGVGGNQPQHF. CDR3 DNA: TGCGCCAGCGGGGGTGGGGTTGGTGGCAATCAGCCCCAGCATTTT.